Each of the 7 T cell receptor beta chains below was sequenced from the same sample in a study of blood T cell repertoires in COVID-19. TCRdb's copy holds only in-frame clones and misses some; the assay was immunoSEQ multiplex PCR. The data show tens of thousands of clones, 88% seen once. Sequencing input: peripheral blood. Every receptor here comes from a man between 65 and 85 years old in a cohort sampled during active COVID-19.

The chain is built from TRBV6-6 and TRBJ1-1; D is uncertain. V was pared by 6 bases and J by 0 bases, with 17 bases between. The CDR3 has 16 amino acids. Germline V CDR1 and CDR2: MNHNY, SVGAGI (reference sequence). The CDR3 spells CASRDTSRWMNTEAFF. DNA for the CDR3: TGTGCCAGCAGAGACACCAGCCGGTGGATGAACACTGAAGCTTTCTTT.

CDR3 in DNA: TGTGCCAGCAGCACCCCAATACACTACAATGAGCAGTTCTTC. This sequence encodes CASSTPIHYNEQFF. J is TRBJ2-1 and V is TRBV7-2, with D hard to call. With 5 bases removed from V and 3 bases from J, the gap between germline ends came to 11 bases. The CDR3 runs to 14 residues. Looked up from germline, CDR1 is SGHTA and CDR2 is FQGNSA.

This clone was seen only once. The CDR3 DNA reads TGTGCCAGCAGCATAGGACAGACAGGGGCTGAAGCTTTCTTT. It codes for CASSIGQTGAEAFF. The V call is TRBV7-3, the J call TRBJ1-1; 8 bases are a match to TRBD1. The CDR3 has 14 residues. Germline V lookup: CDR1 SGHTA, CDR2 FQGTGA. J lost 6 bases, V lost 5 bases, and 8 bases had no gene match.

The CDR3 protein is CADRGPYEQYF. Written as DNA, the CDR3 is TGTGCGGACAGGGGGCCCTACGAGCAGTACTTC. This sequence joins TRBV6-5 and TRBJ2-7; TRBD1 matches 11 bases. Germline V CDR1 and CDR2: MNHEY, SVGAGI. The CDR3 contains 11 residues.

DNA for the CDR3: TGTGCCAGCAGCGCCCGCGGAACGGCCCCCAATGAGCAGTTCTTC. This sequence encodes CASSARGTAPNEQFF. This rearrangement joins TRBV9 to TRBJ2-1; unclear D gene. The CDR3 spans 15 residues. V was clipped by 3 bases and J by 6 bases, with 16 bases between them. The V gene's germline CDR1 is SGDLS and CDR2 YYNGEE.

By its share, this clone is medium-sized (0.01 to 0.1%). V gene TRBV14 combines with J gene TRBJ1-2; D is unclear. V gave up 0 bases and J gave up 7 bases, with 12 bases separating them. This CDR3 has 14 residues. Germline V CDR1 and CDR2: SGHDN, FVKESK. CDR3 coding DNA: TGTGCCAGCAGCCAAGACGAGGGAATTGGTGGCTACACCTTC. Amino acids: CASSQDEGIGGYTF.

The CDR3 bases are TGTGCCAGCAGGGGACAGAATCAGCCCCAGCATTTT. It yields the protein CASRGQNQPQHF. The chain uses TRBV2 and TRBJ1-5; the match to TRBD1 covers 7 bases. The CDR3 consists of 12 residues. Germline CDR1 SNHLY, CDR2 FYNNEI. The J segment lost 4 bases and the V segment lost 6 bases, leaving 0 bases of the junction unmatched.